Below are 8 T cell receptor beta chains sequenced from a single sample in a study of blood T cell repertoires in COVID-19. Some clones are missing from TCRdb's copy, which holds only in-frame ones; the method was immunoSEQ multiplex PCR. The table records approximately 120,000 clones, 65% to 90% of them present only once. Material for sequencing was peripheral blood. These TCRs come from a woman of 80 years or more with acute or convalescent COVID-19.

The table lists this clone with a few counts. This rearrangement joins TRBV28 to TRBJ2-7, with D uncertain. Germline V gene lookup returns CDR1 MDHEN and CDR2 SYDVKM. The V end lost 3 bases, the J end lost 0 bases, and 9 bases lay between the germline ends. This CDR3 spans 14 amino acids. The CDR3 reads CASSFQRSSYEQYV. CDR3 coding DNA: TGTGCCAGCAGTTTTCAACGGAGCTCCTACGAGCAGTACGTC.

This clone was observed once. The chain is built from TRBV5-1 and TRBJ1-5, with D possibly TRBD1 on 6 matching bases. From germline, CDR1 is SGHRS and CDR2 YFSETQ. The CDR3 has 16 residues. Deletions cut 4 bases from V and 0 bases from J, with 14 bases between. CDR3 region: CASSAGTPYSNQPQHF. The CDR3 DNA is TGCGCCAGCAGCGCAGGGACACCTTATAGCAATCAGCCCCAGCATTTT. Filled out from reference TRBV5-1 and TRBJ1-5, the complete variable domain reads KAGVTQTPRYLIKTRGQQVTLSCSPISGHRSVSWYQQTPGQGLQFLFEYFSETQRNKGNFPGRFSGRQFSNSRSEMNVSTLELGDSALYLCASSAGTPYSNQPQHFGDGTRLSIL.

V gene TRBV11-2 combines with J gene TRBJ2-5, with a tentative D call TRBD2 (6 bases). V shed 3 bases and J shed 5 bases, with 10 bases lying between them. CDR1 is SGHAT and CDR2 is FQNNGV in the germline V gene. This CDR3 comprises 13 residues. CDR3 bases: TGTGCCAGCAGCTTGGAGGGGATCGAGACCCAGTACTTC. The encoded protein is CASSLEGIETQYF.

This clone was seen only once. This chain uses TRBV9 with TRBJ1-1; D is unclear. This CDR3 comprises 13 residues. V lost 0 bases and J 2 bases, leaving 5 bases between the germline ends. Germline V gene lookup returns CDR1 SGDLS and CDR2 YYNGEE. The CDR3 sequence is CASSVEPNTEAFF. The CDR3 nucleotides read TGTGCCAGCAGCGTAGAGCCTAACACTGAAGCTTTCTTT.

The table lists this clone with a few counts. The chain joins TRBV7-9 to TRBJ1-2; a possible D gene is TRBD1 (6 bases). Germline V lookup: CDR1 SEHNR, CDR2 FQNEAQ (reference sequence). Trimming pared 0 bases from V and 3 bases from J, leaving 14 bases between. This CDR3 is built from 16 residues. The CDR3 reads CASSLAKSGDDYGYTF. In DNA, the CDR3 is TGTGCCAGCAGCTTAGCCAAATCAGGGGATGACTATGGCTACACCTTC. The complete variable domain, with remaining parts taken from reference TRBV7-9 and TRBJ1-2, reads DTGVSQNPRHKITKRGQNVTFRCDPISEHNRLYWYRQTLGQGPEFLTYFQNEAQLEKSRLLSDRFSAERPKGSFSTLEIQRTEQGDSAMYLCASSLAKSGDDYGYTFGSGTRLTVV.

V and J are TRBV7-9 and TRBJ1-5; tentatively, D is TRBD1 (5 bases). Trimming removed 5 bases at V and 0 bases at J, with 8 bases between. The CDR3 spans 14 residues. Germline V gene sequence: CDR1 SEHNR, CDR2 FQNEAQ (reference sequence). The CDR3 DNA is TGTGCCAGCAGCAGGGGTTATAGCAATCAGCCCCAGCATTTT. It yields the protein CASSRGYSNQPQHF.

This clone was counted only a few times. V usage is TRBV28 and J usage is TRBJ2-7; TRBD1 matches 8 bases. Germline V CDR1 and CDR2: MDHEN, SYDVKM. V lost 6 bases and J lost 3; bases outside the gene matches: 4. The length of the CDR3 is 13 residues. The CDR3 loop is CASSPTGGYEQYV. CDR3 nucleotides: TGTGCCAGCAGCCCCACAGGGGGCTACGAGCAGTACGTC.

The rearrangement links TRBV2 to TRBJ1-2; 8 bases fit TRBD1. Germline trimming cut 3 bases from V and 8 bases from J; bases unmatched to any gene: 8. Germline CDR1 is SNHLY and CDR2 is FYNNEI. This CDR3 contains 14 residues. In DNA form, the CDR3 reads TGTGCCAGCAGTGATAGGACAGGGAGAGGCGGCTACACCTTC. Amino acid sequence: CASSDRTGRGGYTF.